One T cell receptor (beta chain) is described in this entry. Trimming took 5 bases from V and 0 from J, leaving 11 bases between them. Germline CDR1 reads SGHRS; CDR2 reads YFSETQ. This CDR3 is built from 14 residues. The data derive from a study of blood T cell repertoires in COVID-19. Study-wide background: Acute and convalescent COVID-19 samples came from the United States, Italy and Spain. T cells, B-cell-depleted T cells, or PBMCs supplied cDNA or gDNA.

In the authors' methods: Counts of nucleated cells, estimated from reference gene primer amplification, were obtained. The method was immunoSEQ multiplex PCR; TCRdb's version includes in-frame clones alone and lacks a portion of them. V, J and clone size are those of that table, while D and trimming were read from the DNA. In the table there are fewer than 400,000 clones, around 85% of which are singletons. The TCR comes from a young woman with acute or convalescent COVID-19. Sequenced sample: peripheral blood. The chain couples TRBV5-1 to TRBJ1-2; D might be TRBD1 (6 bases). The CDR3 spells CASSHEGANYGYTF. DNA for the CDR3: TGCGCCAGCAGTCACGAGGGGGCTAACTATGGCTACACCTTC. Combining the CDR3 with reference TRBV5-1 and TRBJ1-2 gives the whole variable domain KAGVTQTPRYLIKTRGQQVTLSCSPISGHRSVSWYQQTPGQGLQFLFEYFSETQRNKGNFPGRFSGRQFSNSRSEMNVSTLELGDSALYLCASSHEGANYGYTFGSGTRLTVV.